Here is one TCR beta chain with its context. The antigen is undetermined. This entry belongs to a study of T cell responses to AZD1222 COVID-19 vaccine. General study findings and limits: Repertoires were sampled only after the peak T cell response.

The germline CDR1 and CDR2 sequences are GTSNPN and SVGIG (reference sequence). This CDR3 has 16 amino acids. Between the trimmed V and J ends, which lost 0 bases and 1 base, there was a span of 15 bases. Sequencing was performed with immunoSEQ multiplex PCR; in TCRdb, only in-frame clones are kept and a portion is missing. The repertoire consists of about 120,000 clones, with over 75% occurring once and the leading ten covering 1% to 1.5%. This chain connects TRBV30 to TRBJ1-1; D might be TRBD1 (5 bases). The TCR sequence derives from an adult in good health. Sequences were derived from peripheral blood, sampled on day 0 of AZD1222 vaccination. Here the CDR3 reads CAWSVRDRRRNTEAFF. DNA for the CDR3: TGTGCCTGGAGTGTACGGGACCGGAGGAGGAACACTGAAGCTTTCTTT. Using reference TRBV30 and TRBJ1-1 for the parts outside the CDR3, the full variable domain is SQTIHQWPATLVQPVGSPLSLECTVEGTSNPNLYWYRQAAGRGLQLLFYSVGIGQISSEVPQNLSASRPQDRQFILSSKKLLLSDSGFYLCAWSVRDRRRNTEAFFGQGTRLTVV.